This TCR beta chain was captured in a study of spatial heterogeneity in lung cancer. Study-level findings and limits: There were more appearances of ubiquitous expanded tumor TCRs in blood at resection than at follow-up.

As to time point: sample taken at primary tumor resection. Without sorting, whole RNA was sequenced from tumor, nontumor lung or frozen PBMC. 55 to 80 TRACERx patients with early, untreated non-small cell lung cancer donated samples. The germline V and J ends were trimmed by 4 bases and 0 bases, with 21 bases remaining between them. The CDR3 is made up of 19 amino acids. The germline V gene has CDR1 KGHSH and CDR2 LQKENI. The presence of a unique molecular identifier marked each TCR cDNA molecule. TCRdb used MiXCR to reprocess the 5' RACE reads, holding one entry per CDR3 protein. The sample yields about 48,000 distinct CDR3 sequences, about 5.8% seen once. This clonotype was observed at least ten times. Its cognate antigen is unknown.

Sequencing used PBMCs, obtained at surgery. The sequence was collected from a male donor with early-stage non-small cell lung cancer. The chain is built from TRBV18 and TRBJ1-4; tentative D call: TRBD1 (6 bases). The CDR3 DNA reads as TGTGCCAGCTCACTCGGGACTGTGACAGGACGTACAACTAATGAAAAACTGTTTTTT. This gives the protein CASSLGTVTGRTTNEKLFF.